The 4 T cell receptor beta chains in this list originate from one sample, sequenced in a study of cytomegalovirus exposure and HLA in healthy donors. It was with 60 Vbeta and 13 Jbeta primers that the PCR ran. Only in-frame clones appear in the TCRdb table, and some are missing; sequencing was by immunoSEQ multiplex PCR. Among about 210,000 clones listed, roughly 77% were seen once. Sequencing input: PBMCs. These receptors all come from a male donor in good health and CMV-seropositive.

The chain joins TRBV6-6 to TRBJ2-7; the D gene is possibly TRBD1 (6 bases). The V and J ends lost 5 bases and 6 bases respectively, with 23 bases between them. This CDR3 comprises 16 residues. Germline lookup yields CDR1 MNHNY and CDR2 SVGAGI (reference sequence). DNA of the CDR3: TGTGCCAGCAGTCAGGTGAGGTACGGGACACAGCTCGAGCAGTACTTC. This sequence encodes CASSQVRYGTQLEQYF.

This chain joins TRBV5-6 and TRBJ2-7; a weak D match, TRBD2 (6 bases). Germline V gene sequence: CDR1 SGHDT, CDR2 YYEEEE. Deletions cut 1 base from V and 2 bases from J, with 10 bases between. CDR3 length: 14 amino acids. The CDR3 region has the DNA TGTGCCAGCAGCTTGTCGGGGGTACCCTACGAGCAGTACTTC. Protein sequence: CASSLSGVPYEQYF.

The chain has TRBV15 and TRBJ1-6, with 8 bases that match TRBD1. With 5 bases clipped from V and 10 bases from J, the junction kept 10 bases outside the gene matches. CDR1 is LNHNV and CDR2 is YYDKDF in the germline V gene (reference sequence). The CDR3 is 15 residues long. CDR3 nucleotide sequence: TGTGCCACCAGCGTTGAAGGACAGGGACTCTCACCCCTCCACTTT. It translates to CATSVEGQGLSPLHF. The full variable domain, rest sourced from reference TRBV15 and TRBJ1-6, is DAMVIQNPRYQVTQFGKPVTLSCSQTLNHNVMYWYQQKSSQAPKLLFHYYDKDFNNEADTPDNFQSRRPNTSFCFLDIRSPGLGDTAMYLCATSVEGQGLSPLHFGNGTRLTVT.

The V call is TRBV5-1, the J call TRBJ2-2, with TRBD2 matching over 10 bases. The CDR3 totals 16 residues. The junction had 6 bases not matched to a gene; V was cut back by 1 base and J by 6 bases. Germline CDR1 and CDR2: SGHRS and YFSETQ. In DNA, the CDR3 is TGCGCCAGCAGCTTGAATTGTAGCGGGGGGCCCGGGGAGCTGTTTTTT. It yields the protein CASSLNCSGGPGELFF.